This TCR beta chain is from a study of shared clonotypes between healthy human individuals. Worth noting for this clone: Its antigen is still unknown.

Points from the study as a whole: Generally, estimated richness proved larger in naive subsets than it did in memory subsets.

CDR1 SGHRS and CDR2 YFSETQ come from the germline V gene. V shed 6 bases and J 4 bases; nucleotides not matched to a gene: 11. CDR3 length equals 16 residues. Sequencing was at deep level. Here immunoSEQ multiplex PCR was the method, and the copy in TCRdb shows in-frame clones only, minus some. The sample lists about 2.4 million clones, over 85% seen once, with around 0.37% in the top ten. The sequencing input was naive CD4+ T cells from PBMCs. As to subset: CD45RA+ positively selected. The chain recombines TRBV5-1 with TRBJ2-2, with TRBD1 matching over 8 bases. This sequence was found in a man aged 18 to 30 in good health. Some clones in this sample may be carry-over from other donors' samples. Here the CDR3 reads CASKATETGATGELFF. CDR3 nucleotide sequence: TGCGCCAGCAAGGCTACCGAGACAGGGGCCACCGGGGAGCTGTTTTTT.